This T cell receptor (beta chain) was recovered during a study of human T cells and chemical hapten exposure. Across the study: TCR yields per sample varied mostly from small pooled library volume differences.

Study-wide results and caveats: TCRs above 1 in 1000 frequency did not change with DPC sensitization.

The CDR3 has 19 amino acids. In germline, CDR1 is SEHNR, CDR2 FQNEAQ (reference sequence). The trim removed 5 bases at V and 8 bases at J, leaving 18 bases unmatched. Time point described: healthy volunteer bleed at 2 weeks. The total RNA was obtained from whole blood that was not fractionated. This clonotype came up a few times. The antigen is undetermined. Individual cDNA molecules (in the library) carried attached unique molecular identifiers. Each CDR3 protein is one row after TCRdb ran MiXCR on the RACE reads. In the table there are some 93,000 distinct CDR3 sequences, about 8.8% of which are singletons.

The sequencing sample was made of whole blood. This clonotype originated in a female donor in good health. Some clones in this sample may be carry-over from other donors' samples. This chain uses TRBV7-9 with TRBJ2-1; 13 bases align to TRBD2. In DNA, the CDR3 is TGTGCCAGCAGCATCCCCGGGACTAGCGGGAATGATAGCACCGATGAGCAGTTCTTC. This codes for CASSIPGTSGNDSTDEQFF.